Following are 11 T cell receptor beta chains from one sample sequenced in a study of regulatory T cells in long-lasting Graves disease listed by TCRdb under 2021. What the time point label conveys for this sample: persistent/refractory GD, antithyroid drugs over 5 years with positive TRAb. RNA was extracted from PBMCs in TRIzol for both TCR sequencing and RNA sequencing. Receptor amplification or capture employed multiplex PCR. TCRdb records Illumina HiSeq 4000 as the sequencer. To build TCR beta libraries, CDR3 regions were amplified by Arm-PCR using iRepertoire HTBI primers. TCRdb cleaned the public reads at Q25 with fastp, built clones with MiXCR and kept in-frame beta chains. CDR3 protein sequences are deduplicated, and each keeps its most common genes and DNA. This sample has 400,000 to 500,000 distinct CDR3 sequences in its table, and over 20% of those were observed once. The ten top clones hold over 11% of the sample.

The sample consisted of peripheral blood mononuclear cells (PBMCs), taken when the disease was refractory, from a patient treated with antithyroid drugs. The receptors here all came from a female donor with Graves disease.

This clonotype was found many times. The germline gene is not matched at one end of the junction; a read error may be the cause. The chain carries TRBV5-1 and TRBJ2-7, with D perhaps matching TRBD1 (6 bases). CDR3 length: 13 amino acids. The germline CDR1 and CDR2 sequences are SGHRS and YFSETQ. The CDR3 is CASSRDNSYEQYF. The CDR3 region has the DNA TGTGCCAGCAGCCGGGACAACTCCTACGAGCAGTACTTC.

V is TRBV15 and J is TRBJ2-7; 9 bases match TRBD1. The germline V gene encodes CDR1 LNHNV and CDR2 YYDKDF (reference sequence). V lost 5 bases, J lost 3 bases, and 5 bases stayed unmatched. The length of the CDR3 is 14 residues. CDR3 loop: CATSGGTGSYEQYF. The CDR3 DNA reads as TGTGCCACCAGCGGCGGGACAGGGAGCTACGAGCAGTACTTC.

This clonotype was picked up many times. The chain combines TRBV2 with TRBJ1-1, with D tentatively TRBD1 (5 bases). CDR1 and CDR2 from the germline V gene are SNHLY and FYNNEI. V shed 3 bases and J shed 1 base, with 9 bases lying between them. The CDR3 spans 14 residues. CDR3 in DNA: TGTGCCAGCAGTGAGCGGGGCGGGAACACTGAAGCTTTCTTT. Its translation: CASSERGGNTEAFF.

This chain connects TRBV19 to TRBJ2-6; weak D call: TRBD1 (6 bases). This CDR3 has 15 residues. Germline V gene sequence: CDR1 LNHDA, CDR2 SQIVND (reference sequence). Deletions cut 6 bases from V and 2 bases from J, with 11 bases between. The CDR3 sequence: CASSMTGAGANVLTF. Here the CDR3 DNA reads TGTGCCAGTAGCATGACAGGCGCTGGGGCCAACGTCCTGACTTTC.

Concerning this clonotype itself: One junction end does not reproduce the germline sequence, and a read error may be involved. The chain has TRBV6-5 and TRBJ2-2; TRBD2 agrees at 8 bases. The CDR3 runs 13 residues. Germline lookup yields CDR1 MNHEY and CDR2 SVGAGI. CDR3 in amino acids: CASSSRAAGEPFF. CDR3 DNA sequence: TGTGCCAGCAGTTCCCGGGCAGCGGGGGAGCCGTTTTTT.

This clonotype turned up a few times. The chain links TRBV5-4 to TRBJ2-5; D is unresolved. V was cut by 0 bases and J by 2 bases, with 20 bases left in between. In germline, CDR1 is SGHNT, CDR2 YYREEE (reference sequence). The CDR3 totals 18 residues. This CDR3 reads CASSLDPIHRLAQETQYF. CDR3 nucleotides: TGTGCCAGCAGCTTGGACCCTATCCATCGACTTGCGCAAGAGACCCAGTACTTC.

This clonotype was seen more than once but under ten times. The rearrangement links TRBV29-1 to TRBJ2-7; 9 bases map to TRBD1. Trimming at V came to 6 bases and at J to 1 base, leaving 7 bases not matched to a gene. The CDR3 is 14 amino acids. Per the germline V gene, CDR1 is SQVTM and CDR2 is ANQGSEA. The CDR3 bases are TGCAGCGTACTGGACAGGGGTGGGTCCTACGAGCAGTACTTC. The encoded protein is CSVLDRGGSYEQYF.

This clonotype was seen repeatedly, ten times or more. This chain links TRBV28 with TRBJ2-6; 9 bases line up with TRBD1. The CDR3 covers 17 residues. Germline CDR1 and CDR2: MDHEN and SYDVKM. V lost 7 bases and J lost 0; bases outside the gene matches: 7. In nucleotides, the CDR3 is TGTGCCAGCAATTCACAGGGGGCCGTCTCTGGGGCCAACGTCCTGACTTTC. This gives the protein CASNSQGAVSGANVLTF.

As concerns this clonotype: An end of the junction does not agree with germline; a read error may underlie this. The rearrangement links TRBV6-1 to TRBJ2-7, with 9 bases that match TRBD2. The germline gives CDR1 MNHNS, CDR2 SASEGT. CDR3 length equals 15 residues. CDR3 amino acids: CASSNLAGKGYKQYF. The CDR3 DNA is TGTGCCAGCAGTAACCTAGCGGGAAAGGGCTACAAGCAGTACTTC.

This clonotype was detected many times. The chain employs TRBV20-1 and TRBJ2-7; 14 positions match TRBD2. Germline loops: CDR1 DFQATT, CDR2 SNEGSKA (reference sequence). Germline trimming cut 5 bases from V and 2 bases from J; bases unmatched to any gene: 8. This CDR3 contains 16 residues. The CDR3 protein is CSASSGLAGATYEQYF. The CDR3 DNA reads TGCAGTGCTTCATCGGGACTAGCGGGAGCTACCTACGAGCAGTACTTC.

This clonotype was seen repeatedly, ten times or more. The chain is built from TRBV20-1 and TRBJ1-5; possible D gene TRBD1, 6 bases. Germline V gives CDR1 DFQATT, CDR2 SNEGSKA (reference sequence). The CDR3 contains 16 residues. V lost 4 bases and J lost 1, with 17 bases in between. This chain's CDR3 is CSATSILQGSNQPQHF. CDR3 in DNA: TGCAGTGCTACATCCATCCTGCAGGGGAGCAATCAGCCCCAGCATTTT.